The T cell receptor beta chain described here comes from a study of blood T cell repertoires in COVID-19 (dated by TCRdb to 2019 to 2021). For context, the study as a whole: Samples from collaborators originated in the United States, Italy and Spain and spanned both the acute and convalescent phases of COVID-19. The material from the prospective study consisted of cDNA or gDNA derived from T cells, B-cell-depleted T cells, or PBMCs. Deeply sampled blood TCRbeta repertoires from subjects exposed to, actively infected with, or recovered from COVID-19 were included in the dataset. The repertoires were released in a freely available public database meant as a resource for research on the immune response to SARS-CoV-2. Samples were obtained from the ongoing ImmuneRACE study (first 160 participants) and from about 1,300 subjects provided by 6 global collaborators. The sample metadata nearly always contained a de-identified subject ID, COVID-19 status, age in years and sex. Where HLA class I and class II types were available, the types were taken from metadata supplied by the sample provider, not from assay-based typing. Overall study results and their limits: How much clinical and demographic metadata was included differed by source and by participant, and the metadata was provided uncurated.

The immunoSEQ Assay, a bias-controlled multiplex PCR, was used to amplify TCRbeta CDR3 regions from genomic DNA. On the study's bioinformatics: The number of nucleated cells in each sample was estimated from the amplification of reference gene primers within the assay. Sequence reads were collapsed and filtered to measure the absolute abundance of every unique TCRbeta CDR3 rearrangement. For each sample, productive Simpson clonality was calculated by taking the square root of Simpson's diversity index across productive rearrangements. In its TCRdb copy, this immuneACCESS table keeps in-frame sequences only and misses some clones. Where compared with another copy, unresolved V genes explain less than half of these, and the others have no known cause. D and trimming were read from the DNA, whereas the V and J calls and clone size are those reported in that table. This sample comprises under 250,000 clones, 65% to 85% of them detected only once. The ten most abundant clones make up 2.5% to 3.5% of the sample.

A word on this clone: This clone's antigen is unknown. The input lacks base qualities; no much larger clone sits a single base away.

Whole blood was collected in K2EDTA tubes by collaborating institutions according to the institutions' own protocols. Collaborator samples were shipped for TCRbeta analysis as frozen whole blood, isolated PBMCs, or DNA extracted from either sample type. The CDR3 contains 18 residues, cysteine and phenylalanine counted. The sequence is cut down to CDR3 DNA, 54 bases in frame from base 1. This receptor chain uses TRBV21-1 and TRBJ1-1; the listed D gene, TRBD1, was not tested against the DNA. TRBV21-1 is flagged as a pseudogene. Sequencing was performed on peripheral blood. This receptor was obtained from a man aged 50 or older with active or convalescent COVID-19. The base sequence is TGTGCCAGCAGCTTCCGGGACAGGGGGCGCGGAACGATCTCTGAAGCTTTCTTT. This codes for CASSFRDRGRGTISEAFF.